Sequencing of this T cell receptor beta chain was carried out in a study of naive and memory T cell subsets. This clonotype has a count of ten or more. The beta constant-region primer was an equimolar mix of two oligonucleotides covering TRBC1 and TRBC2. TCRdb recomputed calls from the UMI-ligation and nested PCR reads with MiXCR, one row per CDR3 protein. The sample includes 70,000 to 95,000 distinct CDR3 sequences, around 7% of them seen just once. Trimming cost V 4 bases and J 5 bases; bases outside gene matches: 4. Per the germline V gene, CDR1 is ENHRY and CDR2 is SYGVKD. The CDR3 has 14 residues.

The TCR was taken from a human donor in good health. Sequencing was carried out using central memory CD4+ T cells from blood. The chain employs TRBV10-3 and TRBJ2-7; 11 bases are shared with TRBD1. CDR3 amino acids: CAISGGTGGHEQYF. CDR3 DNA sequence: TGTGCCATCAGTGGCGGGACAGGGGGTCACGAGCAGTACTTC.